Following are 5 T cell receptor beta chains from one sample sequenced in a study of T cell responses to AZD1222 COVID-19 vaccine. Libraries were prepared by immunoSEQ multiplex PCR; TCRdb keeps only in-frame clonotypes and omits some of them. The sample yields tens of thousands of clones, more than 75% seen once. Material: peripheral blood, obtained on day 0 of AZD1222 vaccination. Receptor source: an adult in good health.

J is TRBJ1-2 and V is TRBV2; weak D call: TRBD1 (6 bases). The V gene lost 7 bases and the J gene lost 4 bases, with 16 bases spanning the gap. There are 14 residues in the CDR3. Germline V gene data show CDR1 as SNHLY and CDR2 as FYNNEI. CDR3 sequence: CASTPGQNFYGYTF. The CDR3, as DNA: TGTGCCAGCACCCCCGGACAGAACTTCTATGGCTACACCTTC.

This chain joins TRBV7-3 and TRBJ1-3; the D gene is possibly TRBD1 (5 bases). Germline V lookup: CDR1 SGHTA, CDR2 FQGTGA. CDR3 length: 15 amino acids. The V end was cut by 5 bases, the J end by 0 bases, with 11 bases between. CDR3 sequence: CASSPQGGSGNTIYF. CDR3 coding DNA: TGTGCCAGCAGCCCCCAGGGAGGCTCTGGAAACACCATATATTTT.

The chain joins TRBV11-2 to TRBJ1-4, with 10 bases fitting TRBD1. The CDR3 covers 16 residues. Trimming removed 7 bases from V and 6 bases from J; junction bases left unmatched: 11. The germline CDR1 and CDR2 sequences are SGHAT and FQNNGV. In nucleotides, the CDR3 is TGTGCCAGCATCCAAGGGACAGGGGCCGGGGATGAAAAACTGTTTTTT. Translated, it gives CASIQGTGAGDEKLFF.

CDR3 loop: CASSSQGGLGNEKLFF. The CDR3 nucleotides are TGTGCCAGCAGCTCCCAAGGTGGGCTAGGTAATGAAAAACTGTTTTTT. The V gene is TRBV7-9, the J gene TRBJ1-4; D not resolved. Germline-derived CDR1 and CDR2 are SEHNR and FQNEAQ (reference sequence). There are 16 residues in the CDR3. Trimming stripped 4 bases from V and 4 bases from J, with 16 bases between.

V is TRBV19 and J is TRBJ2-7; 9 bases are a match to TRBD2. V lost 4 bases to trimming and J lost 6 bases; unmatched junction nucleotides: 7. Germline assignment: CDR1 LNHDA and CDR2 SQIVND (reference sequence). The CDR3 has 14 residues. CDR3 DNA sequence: TGTGCCAGTAGTAGAGGGACTAGCTCCCGCGAGCAGTACTTC. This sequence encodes CASSRGTSSREQYF.